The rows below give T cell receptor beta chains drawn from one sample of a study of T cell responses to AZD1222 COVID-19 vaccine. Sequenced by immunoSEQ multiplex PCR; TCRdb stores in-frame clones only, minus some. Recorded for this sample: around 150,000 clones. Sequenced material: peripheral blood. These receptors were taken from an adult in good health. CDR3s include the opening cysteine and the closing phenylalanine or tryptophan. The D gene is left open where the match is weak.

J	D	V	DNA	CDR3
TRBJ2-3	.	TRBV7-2	TGTGCCAGCAGCTTTTCCCCCACAGATACGCAGTATTTT	CASSFSPTDTQYF
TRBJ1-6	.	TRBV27	TGTGCCAGCAGTTTTGGGGGATATAATTCACCCCTCCACTTT	CASSFGGYNSPLHF
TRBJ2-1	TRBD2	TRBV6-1	TGTGCCAGCAGTGAATGGCTAGCGGGGGGGCCTAGTGAGCAGTTCTTC	CASSEWLAGGPSEQFF
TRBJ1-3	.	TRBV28	TGTGCCAGCAGTCCAAGACTACAGACTATCTCTGGAAACACCATATATTTT	CASSPRLQTISGNTIYF
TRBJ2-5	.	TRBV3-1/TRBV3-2	TGTGCCAGCAGCCAAGAATTGGCGGGGGCAGGGGAGACCCAGTACTTC	CASSQELAGAGETQYF
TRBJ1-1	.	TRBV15	TGTGCCACCAGCAGAGGTACGGGGGGGAACACTGAAGCTTTCTTT	CATSRGTGGNTEAFF
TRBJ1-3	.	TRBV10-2	TGCGCCAGCAGTGAGAGTTTGCCCTCTGGAAACACCATATATTTT	CASSESLPSGNTIYF
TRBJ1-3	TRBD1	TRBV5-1	TGCGCCAGCAGCGAACAGGGGGCTGGAAACACCATATATTTT	CASSEQGAGNTIYF
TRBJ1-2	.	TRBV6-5	TGTGCCAGCAAATCCCCTGGTGGGGGAGAAGACGGCTACACCTTC	CASKSPGGGEDGYTF
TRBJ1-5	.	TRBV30	TGTGCCTGGAGTCAGTCAGTTAGCAATCAGCCCCAGCATTTT	CAWSQSVSNQPQHF
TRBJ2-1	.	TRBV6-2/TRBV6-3	TGTGCCAGCAGTTTCTTAGCTGATAGCTCCTACAATGAGCAGTTCTTC	CASSFLADSSYNEQFF
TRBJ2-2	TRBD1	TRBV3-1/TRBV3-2	TGTGCCAGCAGCTCTCGGGACAGGGGTCCCGGGGAGCTGTTTTTT	CASSSRDRGPGELFF
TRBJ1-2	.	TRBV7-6	TGTGCCAGCAGCCCCACAGAGATCTATGGCTACACCTTC	CASSPTEIYGYTF
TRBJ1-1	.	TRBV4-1	TGCGCCAGCAGCCAACTTACCGCCTCCGAGACTGAAGCTTTCTTT	CASSQLTASETEAFF
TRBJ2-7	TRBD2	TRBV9	TGTGCCAGCAGCGTGTCCGGGACTAGCGGGGGCCCTACCTACGAGCAGTACTTC	CASSVSGTSGGPTYEQYF
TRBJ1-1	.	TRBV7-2	TGTGCCAGCAGCCCTAATTCCGGGAACACTGAAGCTTTCTTT	CASSPNSGNTEAFF
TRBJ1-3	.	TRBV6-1	TGTGCCAGCAGTGAAGCGGCTTACTCTGGAAACACCATATATTTT	CASSEAAYSGNTIYF
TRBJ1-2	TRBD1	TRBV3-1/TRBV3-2	TGTGCCAGCAGCCCCCGGGCAGGGGGCGACTATGGCTACACCTTC	CASSPRAGGDYGYTF
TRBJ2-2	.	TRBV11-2	TGTGCCAGCAGCGAACAGGTCACCGGGGAGCTGTTTTTT	CASSEQVTGELFF
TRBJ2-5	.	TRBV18	TGTGCCAGCTCGTGGGGGCAGGGCCAAGAGACCCAGTACTTC	CASSWGQGQETQYF
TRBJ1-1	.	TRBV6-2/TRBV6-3	TGTGCCAGCAGTATCATACCAAAGGGAAGTGGTACTGAAGCTTTCTTT	CASSIIPKGSGTEAFF
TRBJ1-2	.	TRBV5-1	TGCGCCAGCAGCTTGGATAGCAGTTATAACTATGGCTACACCTTC	CASSLDSSYNYGYTF
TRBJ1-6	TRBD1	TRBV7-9	TGTGCCAGCAGACCTAGACAGGGGCTTGATTCACCCCTCCACTTT	CASRPRQGLDSPLHF
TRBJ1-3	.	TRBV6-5	TGTGCCAGCAAGTCGGGGGCGACTGGAAACACCATATATTTT	CASKSGATGNTIYF
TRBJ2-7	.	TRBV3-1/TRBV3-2	TGTGCCAGCAGCCAGAGCAGCTACGAGCAGTACTTC	CASSQSSYEQYF
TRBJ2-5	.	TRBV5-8	TGTGCCAGCAGCTTGGTCCGCCAGGACTTCCCTCCGGAGACCCAGTACTTC	CASSLVRQDFPPETQYF
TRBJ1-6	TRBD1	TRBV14	TGTGCCAGCAGCCAATTTACAGGGGGCGATTCACCCCTCCACTTT	CASSQFTGGDSPLHF
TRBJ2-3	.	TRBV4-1	TGCGCCAGCAGCCAGGGGGAACCAGATACGCAGTATTTT	CASSQGEPDTQYF
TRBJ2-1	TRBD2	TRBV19	TGTGCCAGTAGTATCCCCACTCGGGGGGGATCCAATGAGCAGTTCTTC	CASSIPTRGGSNEQFF
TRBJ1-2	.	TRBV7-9	TGTGCCAGCAGCTTAGGAACAGGGTTCGTCTATGGCTACACCTTC	CASSLGTGFVYGYTF
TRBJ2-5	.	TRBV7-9	TGTGCCAGCAGCTTATGGAGGGGCGCAGAGACCCAGTACTTC	CASSLWRGAETQYF
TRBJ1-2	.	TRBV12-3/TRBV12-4	TGTGCCAGCGGAGAGGCTAACTATGGCTACACCTTC	CASGEANYGYTF
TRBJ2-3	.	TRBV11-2	TGTGCCAGCAGCTTAGTAACGGGGGGCGAAACAGATACGCAGTATTTT	CASSLVTGGETDTQYF
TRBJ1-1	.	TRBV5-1	TGCGCCAGCAGCTTGGGACAGCGGAACACTGAAGCTTTCTTT	CASSLGQRNTEAFF
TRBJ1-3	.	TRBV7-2	TGTGCCAGCAGCTTAGGTTGGGTGGGCAGTGGAAACACCATATATTTT	CASSLGWVGSGNTIYF
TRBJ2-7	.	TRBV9	TGTGCCAGCAGCGTTTCCGGAGACTACGAGCAGTACTTC	CASSVSGDYEQYF
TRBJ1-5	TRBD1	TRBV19	TGTGCCAGTAGCGGACAGGGTCGCGATCAGCCCCAGCATTTT	CASSGQGRDQPQHF
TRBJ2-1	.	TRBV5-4	TGTGCCAGCAGCCGACAGAATAACAATGAGCAGTTCTTC	CASSRQNNNEQFF